This TCR beta chain originates from a study of cytomegalovirus exposure and HLA in healthy donors (dated by TCRdb to 2016 to 2017). Background on the whole study: An earlier analysis of several hundred of the donors reported approximately 260 Gb of sequence data and 117 million unique TCR beta sequences obtained from around 180 million T cells. Approximately 310 gigabases of sequencing data and tens of millions of unique TCR sequences were included in an early release covering roughly 600 HLA-typed donors. The genetic ancestry cluster associated with self-reported Caucasian donors included around 76% of the roughly 400 genotyped donors. The study was designed to test whether signatures of past pathogen exposure could be identified by cataloging public T cell receptors. The T cell repertoires of 666 subjects were profiled by immunosequencing and related to cytomegalovirus serostatus. Along with the approximately 600-subject first cohort, a separate validation cohort of over 90 different subjects was used. The study combined high-throughput TCR immunosequencing, statistical association of individual TCRs with disease status, and machine learning to predict cytomegalovirus infection status. In a later analysis, previously published TCR beta repertoires from 550 to 700 donors were re-analyzed and high-resolution HLA genotyping was added so that TCR occurrence patterns could be studied. Rather than drawing on any new phenotypic data, the later analysis identified candidate immune exposures from TCR beta sequences and the way those sequences occurred across donors. To decide whether each TCR beta V gene segment behaved as functional or pseudogenic, an earlier analysis of nearly 600 of the donors relied on high-throughput TCR beta sequencing. Donor age, sex, ethnicity and CMV serostatus were collected together with the repertoire data. A later genetic analysis used genome-wide SNP genotypes for about 65% of the roughly 700 donors, treating that subset as a discovery cohort. All discovery cohort repertoires had been generated using a single sequencing platform. Both class I and class II loci were covered by HLA typing, at four-digit resolution. Typing coverage varied by locus: roughly 620-630 donors for A, B, C, DRB1 and DQB1; under 550 for DQA1; some 610 for DPA1; approximately 450 for DPB1. A handful of DR-DQ haplotypes were treated as single units for association and clustering because of strong linkage in the cohort. Among 398 genotyped donors of the cohort, an average of about 240,000 unique TCR beta nucleotide sequences were sequenced per donor, 15% to 20% of them non-productive. The paper's findings and limits, for the study overall: A cluster of highly shared sequence variants was judged likely to be a technical artifact of the sequencing pipeline. Compared with equally common non-associated chains, HLA-associated TCR beta chains in a later analysis were more clonally expanded and had lower generation probabilities. The classifier was reported to diagnose cytomegalovirus status with high specificity and sensitivity in both the original and validation cohorts. In this cohort, only TCR beta chains were sequenced, and detectable features were limited by the absence of alpha or paired-chain data. An earlier analysis of around 540 of the donors showed that most TCR beta V segments appeared in productive rearrangements either about 87% or about 30% of the time, which broadly matched IMGT annotations. Several of the top co-occurrence clusters appeared to be linked to parvovirus B19, influenza, CMV and Epstein-Barr virus, according to a later analysis. Because some donors lacked HLA typing at each locus, the association tests relied only on the typed subset. A few of the identified cytomegalovirus-associated TCR beta chains were confirmed in vitro to be specific for cytomegalovirus antigens. The only immune exposure information available for the cohort was CMV serostatus. When HLA alleles, especially DR and DQ, strongly co-occurred, attributing TCR associations to individual alleles was difficult. A later genetic analysis associated a missense DCLRE1C variant with V-gene and J-gene trimming of TCR beta chains, and an independent cohort replicated the association. According to the authors, the approach could potentially be generalized to other disease states and immunological phenotypes. Approximately 16 rarely observed V segments, including chromosome 9 orphons, were excluded from the earlier analysis of several hundred of the donors because counts were too low. Some IMGT-functional V segments, including TRBV6-2 and TRBV6-3, could not be distinguished by the 87-base-pair reads and were therefore excluded. Compared with the approximately 720-donor mean, donors in an Asian-associated ancestry cluster had fewer N-insertions in productive TCRs, according to a later genetic analysis. In a later analysis, TCR association rates were found to vary across HLA loci, with the most associated TCRs seen for DRB1 alleles and the fewest for HLA-C alleles. A further reported finding was that TCR beta sequences accurately predicted the HLA-A and HLA-B alleles for most subjects in the first cohort. Roughly uniform sequencing depth across donors was assumed in presence/absence analyses, although this assumption may not hold. Linkage disequilibrium might explain the correlated functional status among segregating V segments, but an unknown experimental factor could not be ruled out. Most TCR sequences were observed very rarely across donors, whereas some public TCRs were present in many individuals. In a later analysis, most CMV-associated TCR beta chains were found to appear HLA-restricted, with HLA associations seemingly driven largely by CMV exposure. A later analysis associated 16,951 TCR beta sequences with specific HLA alleles at a false discovery rate of 0.05. The study gave a list of 150 to 200 TCR beta chains associated with cytomegalovirus.

The cohort consisted of 666 healthy bone marrow donors. At the time of sampling, every cohort member was nominally healthy, though immune exposures that went unrecorded were likely present. The donor tested CMV seropositive, placing the donor among the roughly 270 seropositive members of the cohort. Each donor provided a peripheral blood sample, and peripheral blood mononuclear cells were used for TCR beta sequencing. Genomic DNA extraction from the blood cell samples was performed with the Qiagen DNeasy Blood Extraction Kit. Library preparation was by the immunoSEQ multiplex PCR assay. For the multiplex PCR, a mixture combining 60 forward primers for TCR Vbeta segments and 13 reverse primers for TCR Jbeta segments was used. Amplification of the CDR3 region of rearranged TCR beta genes was performed with a multiplex PCR assay on genomic DNA. The amplified TCR beta libraries were sequenced on the Illumina HiSeq System as 87-base-pair reads. Regarding the original processing steps: Across the roughly 640 repertoires, a later analysis counted 80 million or so unique TCR beta chains, approximately 10 million of which were shared by at least two donors. To remove PCR and sequencing errors, raw reads were error-corrected and collapsed into unique sequences using a nearest-neighbor algorithm that merged closely related sequences. V, D and J gene segments were assigned by aligning CDR3 sequences to IMGT reference sequences. For a sequence to be retained, a match of at least six nucleotides to both a V gene segment and a J gene segment was required. A rearrangement counted as productive if the CDR3 had no stop codons and remained in frame with V and J, and every other rearrangement counted as non-productive. Following IMGT convention, CDR3 was defined as the stretch from the second conserved V-encoded cysteine up to the conserved J-encoded phenylalanine. Sequences without an unambiguous match to a single V gene segment were excluded from the earlier analysis of about 640 of the donors. An earlier analysis of 450 to 650 of the donors called V segments functional above 56.7% productive rearrangements and segregating when the between-donor standard deviation exceeded 5%. A statistical classification framework was built for diagnosing cytomegalovirus status from the catalog of TCR beta chain sequences. A later analysis assigned V and J genes by comparing TCR nucleotide sequences with IMGT/GENE-DB human TR gene sequences. Using the TCRdist pipeline, a later analysis assigned CDR3 sequences along with most-parsimonious VDJ recombination scenarios. In a later analysis, every TCR beta chain was defined by the combination of its CDR3 amino acid sequence and its V-gene family, and reads without a unique V-gene family were dropped. A later analysis removed several hundred highly shared, low-generation-probability nucleotide sequences to deal with suspected cross-contamination and a sequencing artifact. In a later analysis, a clonal expansion index was calculated for each public chain from normalized within-repertoire ranks of inferred template counts. A later analysis computed generation probabilities with a VDJ recombination model fitted to out-of-frame rearrangements, and checked the results against IGoR. Hypergeometric tests were used in a later analysis to score TCR-TCR, TCR-HLA and TCR-CMV co-occurrence, with a repertoire-size bias correction applied to the TCR pairs. To estimate false discovery rates, a later analysis permuted the HLA or CMV assignments 20 times. In a later analysis, co-occurring TCRs were grouped with DBSCAN, and TCRdist sequence similarity was added when clustering was performed within HLA-allele-positive subsets. Repertoires with fewer than 30,000 or more than 120,000 public chains were left out of co-occurrence clustering, as were five repertoires with anomalous nucleotide sharing. TCRdb obtained this table from immuneACCESS and retained in-frame rearrangements with V and J assigned. These tables miss some clones; where compared with another copy, unresolved V genes account for less than half of the shortfall, and the remainder is unexplained. D and trimming come from the DNA, and the V and J calls and clone size come from that table. Within this sample are 53,000 or so clones, with roughly 75% of them counted one time only. The ten largest account for about 6.8% of the sample.

The table lists this clone with a count of one. Its antigen remains undetermined. Within one base of it there is no much larger clone, and no base qualities were kept. Inclusive of the bounding cysteine and phenylalanine, the CDR3 is 13 residues long. Of the read, only the CDR3 DNA is kept; its 39 bases are in frame from base 1. CDR1 MDHEN and CDR2 SYDVKM are derived from the germline V gene. V is clipped by 11 bases and J by 7 bases, and the sequence between their germline boundaries is 18 bases long. The chain is assembled from TRBV28 and TRBJ1-5, with a weak D call of TRBD1 (5 bases match). Specimen: PBMCs. The receptor's source is a man aged 25-40 years in good health and CMV-seropositive. The bases are TGTGCCGAAGCCCAGGGATCCCACCAGCCCCAGCATTTT. Translated, this gives CAEAQGSHQPQHF.